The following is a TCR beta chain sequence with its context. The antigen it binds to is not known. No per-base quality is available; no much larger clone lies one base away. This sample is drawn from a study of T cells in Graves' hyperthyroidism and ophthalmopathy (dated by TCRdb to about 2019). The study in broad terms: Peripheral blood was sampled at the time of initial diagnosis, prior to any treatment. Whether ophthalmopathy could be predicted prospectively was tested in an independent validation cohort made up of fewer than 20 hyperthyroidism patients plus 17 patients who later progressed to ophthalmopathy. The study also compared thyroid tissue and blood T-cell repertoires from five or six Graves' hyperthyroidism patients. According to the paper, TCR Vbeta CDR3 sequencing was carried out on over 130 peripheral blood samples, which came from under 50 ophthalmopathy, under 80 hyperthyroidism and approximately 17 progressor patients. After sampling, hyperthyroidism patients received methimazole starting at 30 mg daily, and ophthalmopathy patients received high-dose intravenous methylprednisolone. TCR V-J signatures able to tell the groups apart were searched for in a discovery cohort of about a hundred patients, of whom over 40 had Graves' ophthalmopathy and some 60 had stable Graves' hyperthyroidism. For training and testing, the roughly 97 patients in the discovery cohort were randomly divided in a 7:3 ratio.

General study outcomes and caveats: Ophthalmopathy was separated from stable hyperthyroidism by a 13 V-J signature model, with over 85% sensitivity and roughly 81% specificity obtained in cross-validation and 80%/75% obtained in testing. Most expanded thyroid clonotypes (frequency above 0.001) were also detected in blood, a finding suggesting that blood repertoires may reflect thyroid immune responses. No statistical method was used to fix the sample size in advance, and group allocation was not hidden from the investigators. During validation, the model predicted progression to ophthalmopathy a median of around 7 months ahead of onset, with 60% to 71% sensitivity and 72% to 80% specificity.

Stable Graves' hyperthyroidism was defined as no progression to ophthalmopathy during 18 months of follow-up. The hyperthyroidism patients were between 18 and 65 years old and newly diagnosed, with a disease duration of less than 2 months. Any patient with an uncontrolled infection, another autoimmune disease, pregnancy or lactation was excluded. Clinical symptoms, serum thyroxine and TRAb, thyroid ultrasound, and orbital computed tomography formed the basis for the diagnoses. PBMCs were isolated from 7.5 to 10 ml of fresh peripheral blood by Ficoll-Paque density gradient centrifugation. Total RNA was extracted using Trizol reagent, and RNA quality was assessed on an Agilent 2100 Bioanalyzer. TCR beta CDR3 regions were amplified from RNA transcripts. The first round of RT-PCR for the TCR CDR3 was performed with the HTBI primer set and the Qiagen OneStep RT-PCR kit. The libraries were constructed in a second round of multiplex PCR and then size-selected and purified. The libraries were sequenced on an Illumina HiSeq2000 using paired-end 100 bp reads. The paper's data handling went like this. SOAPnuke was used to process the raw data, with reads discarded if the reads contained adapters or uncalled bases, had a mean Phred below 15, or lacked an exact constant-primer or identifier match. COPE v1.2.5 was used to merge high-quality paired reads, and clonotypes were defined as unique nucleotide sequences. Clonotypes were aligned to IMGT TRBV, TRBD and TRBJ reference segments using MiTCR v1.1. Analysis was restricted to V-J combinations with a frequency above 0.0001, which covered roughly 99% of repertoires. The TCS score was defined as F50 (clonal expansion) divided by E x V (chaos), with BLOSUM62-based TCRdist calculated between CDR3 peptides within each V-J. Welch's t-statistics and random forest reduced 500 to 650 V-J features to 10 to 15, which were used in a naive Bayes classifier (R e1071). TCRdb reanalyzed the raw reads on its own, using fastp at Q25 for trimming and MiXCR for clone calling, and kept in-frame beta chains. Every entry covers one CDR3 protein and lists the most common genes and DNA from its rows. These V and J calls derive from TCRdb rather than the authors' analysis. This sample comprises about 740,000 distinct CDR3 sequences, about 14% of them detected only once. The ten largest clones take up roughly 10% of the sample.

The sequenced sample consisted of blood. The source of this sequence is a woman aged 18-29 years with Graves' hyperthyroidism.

The nucleotide sequence is TGTGCCAGTAGTCGGGAAAATAGCAATCAGCCCCAGCATTTT. This translates into CASSRENSNQPQHF. Here the chain combines TRBV19 and TRBJ1-5; the D gene identity is not certain. CDR1 and CDR2 (LNHDA, SQIVND) derive from the germline V gene (reference sequence). Between the V and J ends, shortened by 5 bases and 0 bases respectively, the junction contains 8 bases. The CDR3 contains 14 residues, cysteine and phenylalanine counted. The retained sequence is limited to the CDR3, 42 bases, with the frame set at the first base.